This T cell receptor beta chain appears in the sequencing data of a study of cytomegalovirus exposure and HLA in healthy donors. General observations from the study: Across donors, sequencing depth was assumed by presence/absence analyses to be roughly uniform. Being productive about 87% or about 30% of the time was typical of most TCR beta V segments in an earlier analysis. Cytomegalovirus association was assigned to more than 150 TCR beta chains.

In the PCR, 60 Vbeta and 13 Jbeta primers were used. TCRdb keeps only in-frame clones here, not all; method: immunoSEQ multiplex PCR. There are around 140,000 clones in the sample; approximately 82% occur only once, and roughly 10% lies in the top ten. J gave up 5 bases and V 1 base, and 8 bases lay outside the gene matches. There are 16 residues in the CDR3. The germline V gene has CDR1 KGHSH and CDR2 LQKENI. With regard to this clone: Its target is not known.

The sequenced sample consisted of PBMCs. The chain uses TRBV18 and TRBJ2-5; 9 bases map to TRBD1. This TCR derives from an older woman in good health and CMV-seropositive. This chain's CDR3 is CASSPRYGTGSETQYF. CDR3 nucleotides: TGTGCCAGCTCACCACGGTACGGGACAGGGTCGGAGACCCAGTACTTC. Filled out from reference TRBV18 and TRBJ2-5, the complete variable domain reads NAGVMQNPRHLVRRRGQEARLRCSPMKGHSHVYWYRQLPEEGLKFMVYLQKENIIDESGMPKERFSAEFPKEGPSILRIQQVVRGDSAAYFCASSPRYGTGSETQYFGPGTRLLVL.